This entry features one T cell receptor (beta chain) sequence. The germline CDR1 and CDR2 sequences are SEHNR and FQNEAQ (reference sequence). Trimming cost V 1 base and J 4 bases, with 16 bases left between them. This CDR3 is built from 16 residues. These data come from a study of shared T cell receptors in the human thymus. The assay was immunoSEQ multiplex PCR, and TCRdb's table has in-frame clones only and misses some. The sample has about 660,000 clones, more than 70% seen once. The same sample was also used in a study of human thymus T cells. That work adds: Thymus tissue was removed during corrective cardiac surgery.

The clonotype comes from a boy in the first two years of life with a congenital heart defect. The source material was thymocytes. V and J are TRBV7-9 and TRBJ2-5; tentatively, D is TRBD2 (6 bases). The CDR3 is CASSLVPTSGGETQYF. The CDR3 DNA is TGTGCCAGCAGCTTAGTCCCGACTAGTGGGGGAGAGACCCAGTACTTC.